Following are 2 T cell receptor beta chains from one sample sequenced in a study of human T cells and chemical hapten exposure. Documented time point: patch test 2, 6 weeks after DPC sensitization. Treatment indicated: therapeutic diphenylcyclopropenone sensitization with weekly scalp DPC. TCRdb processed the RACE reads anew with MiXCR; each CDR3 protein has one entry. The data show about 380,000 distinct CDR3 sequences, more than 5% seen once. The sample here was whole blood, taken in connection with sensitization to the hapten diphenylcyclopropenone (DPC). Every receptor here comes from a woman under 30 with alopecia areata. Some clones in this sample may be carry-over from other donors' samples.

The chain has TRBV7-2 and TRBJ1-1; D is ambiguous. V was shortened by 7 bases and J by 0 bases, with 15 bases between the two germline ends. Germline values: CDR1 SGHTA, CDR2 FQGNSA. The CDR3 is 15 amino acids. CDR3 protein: CASNPRGPMNTEAFF. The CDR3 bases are TGTGCCAGCAACCCCCGAGGGCCCATGAACACTGAAGCTTTCTTT.

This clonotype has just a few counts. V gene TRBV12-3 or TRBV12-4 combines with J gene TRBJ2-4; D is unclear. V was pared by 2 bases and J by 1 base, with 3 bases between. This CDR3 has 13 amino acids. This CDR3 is CASSLNAKNIQYF. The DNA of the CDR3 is TGTGCCAGCAGTTTAAACGCCAAAAACATTCAGTACTTC.